The 13 T cell receptor beta chains listed next were all sequenced from one sample in a study of blood T cell repertoires in COVID-19. Measured with immunoSEQ multiplex PCR; TCRdb has only the in-frame clones, and not every one. The sample holds about 190,000 clones, around four fifths seen once. The sample taken for sequencing was peripheral blood. These receptors came from a woman at least 80 years old with active or convalescent COVID-19.

This chain connects TRBV9 to TRBJ1-2; D is unclear. The CDR3 length is 15 residues. The V gene lost 1 base and the J gene lost 4 bases, with 14 bases spanning the gap. CDR1 is SGDLS and CDR2 is YYNGEE in the germline V gene. CDR3 nucleotide sequence: TGTGCCAGCAGCGTAAGTTTTGGTCCTAGCTATGGCTACACCTTC. Amino acids: CASSVSFGPSYGYTF. Drawing the rest from reference TRBV9 and TRBJ1-2, the complete variable domain is DSGVTQTPKHLITATGQRVTLRCSPRSGDLSVYWYQQSLDQGLQFLIQYYNGEERAKGNILERFSAQQFPDLHSELNLSSLELGDSALYFCASSVSFGPSYGYTFGSGTRLTVV.

V and J are TRBV6-5 and TRBJ1-2, with TRBD1 matching over 9 bases. Germline V gene sequence: CDR1 MNHEY, CDR2 SVGAGI. The V and J ends lost 5 bases and 8 bases, in that order; junction bases with no gene match: 12. The CDR3 extends over 15 amino acids. This chain's CDR3 is CASSLTGTGPSGYTF. The CDR3 nucleotides are TGTGCCAGCAGTCTGACCGGGACAGGGCCTTCGGGCTACACCTTC.

The chain couples TRBV30 to TRBJ1-4; a possible D gene is TRBD1 (5 bases). The length of the CDR3 is 13 residues. Trimming stripped 4 bases from V and 7 bases from J, with 13 bases between. The germline CDR1 and CDR2 sequences are GTSNPN and SVGIG (reference sequence). CDR3 amino acids: CAWKRGVFEKLFF. DNA of the CDR3: TGTGCCTGGAAACGGGGGGTTTTTGAAAAACTGTTTTTT. Combining the CDR3 with reference TRBV30 and TRBJ1-4 gives the whole variable domain SQTIHQWPATLVQPVGSPLSLECTVEGTSNPNLYWYRQAAGRGLQLLFYSVGIGQISSEVPQNLSASRPQDRQFILSSKKLLLSDSGFYLCAWKRGVFEKLFFGSGTQLSVL.

CDR3 coding DNA: TGTGCCAGCAAGGAGAGGGGGCCGGTCACTGAAGCTTTCTTT. Translating gives CASKERGPVTEAFF. The chain recombines TRBV6-5 with TRBJ1-1; TRBD1 aligns across 7 bases. Germline CDR1 and CDR2: MNHEY and SVGAGI. The CDR3 extends over 14 amino acids. Trimming cost V 7 bases and J 4 bases; bases outside gene matches: 9.

This chain connects TRBV3-1 (or the pseudogene TRBV3-2) to TRBJ2-2, with D possibly TRBD1 on 6 matching bases. V lost 5 bases to trimming and J lost 4 bases, with 11 bases between them. The CDR3 consists of 14 residues. Germline loops: CDR1 LGHDT, CDR2 YNNKEL (reference sequence). CDR3: CASSGTPGTGELFF. DNA of the CDR3: TGTGCCAGCAGCGGGACACCTGGCACCGGGGAGCTGTTTTTT.

The chain has TRBV9 and TRBJ1-2; perhaps TRBD1 as D (5 bases). CDR1 and CDR2 (germline): SGDLS, YYNGEE. The CDR3 loop spans 16 amino acids. V dropped 0 bases and J dropped 8 bases, with 20 bases sitting between them. In nucleotides, the CDR3 is TGTGCCAGCAGCGTAGTCGGTGGGATGGCAGGGATGGGCTACACCTTC. Translated: CASSVVGGMAGMGYTF.

This clone turned up a few times. The V and J genes are TRBV5-4 and TRBJ1-2; D is unresolved. The CDR3 loop spans 14 amino acids. V was shortened by 2 bases and J by 3 bases, with 11 bases between the two germline ends. Germline V CDR1 and CDR2: SGHNT, YYREEE (reference sequence). CDR3 loop: CASSLRSSYYGYTF. In DNA form, the CDR3 reads TGTGCCAGCAGCTTACGCAGTTCCTACTATGGCTACACCTTC. Together with reference TRBV5-4 and TRBJ1-2, the CDR3 gives the full variable domain: ETGVTQSPTHLIKTRGQQVTLRCSSQSGHNTVSWYQQALGQGPQFIFQYYREEENGRGNFPPRFSGLQFPNYSSELNVNALELDDSALYLCASSLRSSYYGYTFGSGTRLTVV.

The chain carries TRBV14 and TRBJ2-7; TRBD1 matches 7 bases. Looked up from germline, CDR1 is SGHDN and CDR2 is FVKESK. CDR3 size: 14 residues. The V gene end was trimmed by 1 base and the J gene end by 2 bases; junction bases not matched to a gene: 2. CDR3 coding DNA: TGTGCCAGCAGCCAAGGACAGGGACCCTACGAGCAGTACTTC. It is translated as CASSQGQGPYEQYF.

This chain connects TRBV5-1 to TRBJ1-1, with D perhaps TRBD1 (6 bases). This CDR3 has 14 amino acids. V was clipped by 6 bases and J by 0 bases, with 12 bases between them. The germline V gene has CDR1 SGHRS and CDR2 YFSETQ. The CDR3 nucleotides are TGCGCCAGCAATGGGGCAGGGGTGAACACTGAAGCTTTCTTT. Its protein is CASNGAGVNTEAFF.

V is TRBV7-2 and J is TRBJ2-5, with a tentative D call TRBD2 (5 bases). Germline CDR1 SGHTA, CDR2 FQGNSA. The length of the CDR3 is 13 residues. Trimming cost V 7 bases and J 2 bases, with 11 bases left between them. Here the CDR3 DNA reads TGTGCCAGCAACCCACTAGTTCAAGAGACCCAGTACTTC. Translating gives CASNPLVQETQYF.

V usage is TRBV27 and J usage is TRBJ1-6; D remains ambiguous. V was shortened by 3 bases and J by 8 bases, with 5 bases between the two germline ends. CDR3 length: 12 residues. CDR1 MNHEY and CDR2 SMNVEV come from the germline V gene (reference sequence). The CDR3 protein is CASSFRYSPLHF. CDR3 nucleotide sequence: TGTGCCAGCAGTTTTCGGTATTCACCCCTCCACTTT.

The J gene is TRBJ2-1, the V gene TRBV29-1; 9 bases map to TRBD2. The germline V gene encodes CDR1 SQVTM and CDR2 ANQGSEA. CDR3 length: 15 amino acids. With V trimmed by 0 bases and J by 10 bases, 10 bases remained unmatched. CDR3 sequence: CSVEEAGGPNGEQFF. CDR3 bases: TGCAGCGTTGAAGAGGCGGGGGGGCCTAACGGGGAGCAGTTCTTC.

The J gene is TRBJ2-7, the V gene TRBV2; 7 bases agree with TRBD1. The germline V gene encodes CDR1 SNHLY and CDR2 FYNNEI. CDR3 length: 14 residues. Trimming removed 5 bases from V and 2 bases from J; junction bases left unmatched: 6. The CDR3: CASSLNRGPYEQYF. The CDR3 DNA sequence: TGTGCCAGCAGTCTTAACAGGGGACCCTACGAGCAGTACTTC.